This TCR beta chain was obtained from a study of OX40 agonist ivuxolimab in advanced cancers. This clone was detected only a few times. Its antigen is still unknown. Assay: immunoSEQ multiplex PCR; the TCRdb copy retains only in-frame clones and omits some. The table lists approximately 9,800 clones, 77% of them singletons. General study points: Researchers report that CD8+ T cells had, on average, more expanded clones than CD4+.

Specimen: CD4+ or CD8+ T cells sorted from blood, collected in a trial of the OX40 agonist ivuxolimab. This TCR derives from an adult with an advanced solid tumor such as melanoma, head and neck, liver or kidney cancer.

CDR3: CASSPGQSNQPQHF. The DNA of the CDR3 is TGTGCCAGCAGCCCCGGACAGTCGAATCAGCCCCAGCATTTT. This rearrangement joins TRBV2 to TRBJ1-5; the D gene is possibly TRBD1 (6 bases). The ends were cut back, 6 bases at V and 4 bases at J, with 13 bases in the middle. CDR3 length: 14 amino acids. Germline CDR1 and CDR2: SNHLY and FYNNEI. Full variable domain (missing parts from reference TRBV2 and TRBJ1-5): EPEVTQTPSHQVTQMGQEVILRCVPISNHLYFYWYRQILGQKVEFLVSFYNNEISEKSEIFDDQFSVERPDGSNFTLKIRSTKLEDSAMYFCASSPGQSNQPQHFGDGTRLSIL.